One and the same sample provided the 6 T cell receptor beta chains below, sequenced in a study of blood T cell repertoires in COVID-19. Profiled with immunoSEQ multiplex PCR; TCRdb holds only in-frame clones, not every one. The sample includes about 99,000 clones, more than 80% seen only once; the top ten take more than 4%. Sequencing was performed on peripheral blood. The receptor set was obtained from an older man with COVID-19, enrolled during active disease.

The chain employs TRBV19 and TRBJ2-7, with 7 positions matching TRBD1. Looked up from germline, CDR1 is LNHDA and CDR2 is SQIVND (reference sequence). CDR3 size: 16 residues. V dropped 5 bases and J dropped 2; count of bases not matched to a gene: 12. The CDR3 DNA is TGTGCCAGTAGTGGGTCCGGGACAGCAGGTACCTACGAGCAGTACTTC. Translating it yields CASSGSGTAGTYEQYF.

The chain combines TRBV6-5 with TRBJ1-1; D call uncertain. The CDR3 is 14 residues long. The germline V and J ends were trimmed by 0 bases and 6 bases, with 11 bases remaining between them. Germline V gives CDR1 MNHEY, CDR2 SVGAGI. The CDR3 region is CASSYSTITPEAFF. The DNA for the CDR3 is TGTGCCAGCAGTTACTCGACAATAACTCCTGAAGCTTTCTTT.

The J gene is TRBJ2-7, the V gene TRBV7-2; 9 bases line up with TRBD2. Germline V CDR1 and CDR2: SGHTA, FQGNSA. The CDR3 covers 15 residues. The V gene end was trimmed by 1 base and the J gene end by 2 bases; junction bases not matched to a gene: 3. The CDR3 region is CASSLDSGRPYEQYF. The CDR3, as DNA: TGTGCCAGCAGCTTAGATAGCGGGAGACCCTACGAGCAGTACTTC.

DNA of the CDR3: TGTGCCAGCAGTACACCTAGCGGGGAGGAGACCCAGTACTTC. The encoded protein is CASSTPSGEETQYF. The chain employs TRBV5-4 and TRBJ2-5, with 9 bases fitting TRBD2. Germline V gene data show CDR1 as SGHNT and CDR2 as YYREEE (reference sequence). This CDR3 is built from 14 residues. Trimming at V came to 5 bases and at J to 5 bases, leaving 7 bases not matched to a gene. Supplemented by reference TRBV5-4 and TRBJ2-5, the full variable domain reads ETGVTQSPTHLIKTRGQQVTLRCSSQSGHNTVSWYQQALGQGPQFIFQYYREEENGRGNFPPRFSGLQFPNYSSELNVNALELDDSALYLCASSTPSGEETQYFGPGTRLLVL.

The rearrangement links TRBV18 to TRBJ1-1; 8 bases agree with TRBD1. Germline trimming cut 4 bases from V and 3 bases from J; bases unmatched to any gene: 7. CDR1 is KGHSH, CDR2 LQKENI, per germline. This CDR3 contains 15 residues. The CDR3 loop is CASSLGLRGHTEAFF. The CDR3 DNA sequence: TGTGCCAGCTCACTTGGGCTCAGGGGGCACACTGAAGCTTTCTTT.

The chain's CDR3 is CASSLTVTGNTEAFF. In DNA form, the CDR3 reads TGCGCCAGCAGCTTGACAGTTACCGGGAACACTGAAGCTTTCTTT. The genes are TRBV5-1 and TRBJ1-1; D remains unclear. The V end lost 1 base, the J end lost 1 base, and 11 bases lay between the germline ends. Germline CDR1 and CDR2: SGHRS and YFSETQ. CDR3 size: 15 residues.